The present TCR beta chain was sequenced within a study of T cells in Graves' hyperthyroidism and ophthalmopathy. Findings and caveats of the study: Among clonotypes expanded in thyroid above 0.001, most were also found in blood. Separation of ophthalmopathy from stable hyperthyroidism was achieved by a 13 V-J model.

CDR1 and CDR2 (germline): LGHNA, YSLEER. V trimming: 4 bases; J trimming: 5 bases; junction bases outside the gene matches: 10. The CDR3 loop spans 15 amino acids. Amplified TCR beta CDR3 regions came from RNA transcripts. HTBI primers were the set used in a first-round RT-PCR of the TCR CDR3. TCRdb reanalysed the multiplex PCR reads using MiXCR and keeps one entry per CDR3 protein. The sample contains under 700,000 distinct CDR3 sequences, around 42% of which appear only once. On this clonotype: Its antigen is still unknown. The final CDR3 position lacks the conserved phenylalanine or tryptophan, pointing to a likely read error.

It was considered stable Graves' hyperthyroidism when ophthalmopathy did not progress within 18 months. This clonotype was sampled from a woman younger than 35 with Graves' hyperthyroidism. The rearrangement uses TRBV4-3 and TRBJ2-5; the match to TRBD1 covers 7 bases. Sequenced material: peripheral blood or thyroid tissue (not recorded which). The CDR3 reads CASSLTTGLRETQYI. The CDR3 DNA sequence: TGCGCCAGCAGCCTAACGACAGGGTTGAGGGAGACCCAGTACATC.